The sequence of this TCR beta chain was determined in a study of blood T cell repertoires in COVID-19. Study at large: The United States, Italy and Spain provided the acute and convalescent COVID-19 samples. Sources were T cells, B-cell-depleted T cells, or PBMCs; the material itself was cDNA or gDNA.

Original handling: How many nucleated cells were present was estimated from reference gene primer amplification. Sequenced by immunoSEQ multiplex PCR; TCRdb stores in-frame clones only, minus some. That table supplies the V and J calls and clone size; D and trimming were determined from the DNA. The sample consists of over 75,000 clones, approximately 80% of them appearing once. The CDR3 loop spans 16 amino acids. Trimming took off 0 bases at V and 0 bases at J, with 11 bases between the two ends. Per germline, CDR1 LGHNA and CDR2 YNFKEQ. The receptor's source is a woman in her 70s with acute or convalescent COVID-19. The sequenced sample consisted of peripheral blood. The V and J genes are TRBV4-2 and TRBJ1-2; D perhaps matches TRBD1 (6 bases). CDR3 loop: CASSQDWGRANYGYTF. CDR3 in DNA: TGTGCCAGCAGCCAAGATTGGGGGCGAGCTAACTATGGCTACACCTTC.